This is a list of T cell receptor beta chains from one sample in a study of immune cell composition in non-small cell lung cancer. Repertoires were generated with immunoSEQ multiplex PCR, while TCRdb's copy carries only in-frame clones and drops some. Altogether 2,500 to 3,500 clones are present, around 79% being singletons, with the ten largest covering more than 5.5%. Sequencing used lung tumor tissue. These receptors were taken from a human donor with non-small cell lung cancer. Each CDR3 is given with its conserved first and last residue.

V gene	CDR3 length	CDR3 protein
TRBV5-4	14	CASGTAGKSYEQYF
TRBV5-6	13	CASSWTASYEQYF
TRBV7-9	19	CASSLVGASGRTSYNEQFF
TRBV6-1	19	CASSEIGAGGSGRGETQYF
TRBV7-9	15	CASSLDRFRSYEQYF
TRBV28	15	CASSRPIQTNYGYTF
TRBV19	15	CASSMRTSGNNEQFF
TRBV5-4	15	CASSPTSDFYNEQFF
TRBV14	12	CASSQDLREQYF
TRBV7-2	15	CASSLAGTGGEKLFF
TRBV6-5	14	CASSRGQITYEQYF
TRBV7-8	13	CASGLAGANEQFF
TRBV7-8	12	CASSLVANGYTF
TRBV7-9	15	CASSHLQGANYGYTF
TRBV6-1	14	CASRVAGPQETQYF
TRBV4-2	15	CASSPEREGPYEQYF
TRBV7-2	16	CASSTRLAGGSAEQFF
TRBV5-1	13	CASSLYGKDEQYF
TRBV19	12	CASRGQGNEQYF
TRBV29-1	19	CSVLPYLRDSSTGDYGYTF
TRBV2	13	CASSFPSGETQYF
TRBV7-9	13	CASSLAGNTEAFF
TRBV7-8	14	CASSSGDSNQPQHF
TRBV7-8	17	CASSPRPPQGLGETQYF
TRBV29-1	14	CSVQILAGVNEQFF
TRBV18	14	CASSPGQGTDTQYF
TRBV7-7	15	CASIYDLEVAETQYF
TRBV5-1	14	CASSFLDSAYEQYF
TRBV4-2	16	CASSQVLGRPWETQYF
TRBV5-1	15	CASSYGGSSTDTQYF
TRBV16	13	CATRAAAGTEAFF
TRBV27	17	CASRAGTSGRAYNEQFF
TRBV7-6	15	CASSERPGQHDGYTF
TRBV19	17	CASSIDRQGADTGELFF
TRBV2	17	CASSGLNRGLTKNIQYF
TRBV7-6	14	CASSWASSTDTQYF
TRBV4-2	15	CASSQDPSVGGEQYF
TRBV6-1	13	CASSVNRDHEQYF
TRBV6-1	12	CASQGQTQEQYF
TRBV18	14	CASSRQGAADTQYF
TRBV6-5	13	CASSYGGFGGYTF
TRBV5-1	15	CASSPIQGTTGELFF
TRBV7-8	15	CASSLKYRSSYEQYF
TRBV2	14	CASVAGGAYNEQFF
TRBV5-4	19	CASSLGLAGRGSYQETQYF
TRBV4-1	18	CASSQGELSGRATDTQYF
TRBV2	17	CASSVGQGDMDNQPQHF
TRBV4-3	16	CASSQDRASATDTQYF
TRBV11-2	17	CASSLGVAGGGQETQYF
TRBV28	14	CASSLSPGGYEQYF
TRBV27	14	CASSFSPLGGEQYF
TRBV9	16	CASSARGAGDNGELFF
TRBV19	15	CASSWRERNTGELFF
TRBV18	11	CASSRADEQYF
TRBV5-1	14	CASRTTEGAGELFF
TRBV5-1	13	CASSVDRLETQYF
TRBV5-1	15	CASSPIGLARYEQYF
TRBV4-3	18	CASSEGTSGIKPVGEQFF
TRBV5-1	17	CASSETPGLAGRNEQFF
TRBV10-3	14	CAIAGGSGANVLTF